Below are 6 T cell receptor beta chains sequenced from a single sample in a study of shared clonotypes between healthy human individuals. Sequencing was performed with immunoSEQ multiplex PCR; in TCRdb, only in-frame clones are kept and a portion is missing. The repertoire holds 950,000 to 1,300,000 clones, with around 75% as singletons. The specimen was memory CD4+ T cells sorted from blood. The sample's subset: CD45RA-negative fraction. Every receptor here comes from a young man in good health.

This rearrangement joins TRBV28 to TRBJ1-3; D not certain. The CDR3 runs to 12 residues. Per germline, CDR1 MDHEN and CDR2 SYDVKM. Between the trimmed V and J ends, which lost 4 bases and 10 bases, there was a span of 11 bases. The CDR3 sequence: CASSSRSPTIYF. CDR3 nucleotides: TGTGCCAGCAGTTCCCGATCCCCAACCATATATTTT.

This clone has more than one count but fewer than ten. DNA for the CDR3: TGTGCCAGCAGCTTAGGAGACAGGGTTTACGAGCCCCAGCATTTT. Its protein product is CASSLGDRVYEPQHF. V usage is TRBV7-9 and J usage is TRBJ1-5; 7 nucleotides align to TRBD1. The CDR3 consists of 15 residues. V shed 1 base and J 8 bases; nucleotides not matched to a gene: 8. From germline, CDR1 is SEHNR and CDR2 FQNEAQ (reference sequence).

This clone showed up just a few times. The V gene is TRBV4-1, the J gene TRBJ1-1; a possible D gene is TRBD1 (6 bases). CDR1 is MGHRA and CDR2 is YSYEKL in the germline V gene. The CDR3 totals 15 residues. Trimming shortened V by 0 bases and J by 5 bases, and 13 bases separated the two germline ends. The CDR3 nucleotides are TGCGCCAGCAGCCAAGAAGGACAGTCCCTAACTGAAGCTTTCTTT. Translated, it gives CASSQEGQSLTEAFF.

The chain has TRBV10-2 and TRBJ2-2; TRBD1 matches at 8 bases. V was pared by 7 bases and J by 4 bases, with 5 bases of the junction left unmatched. CDR3 length: 14 residues. Germline CDR1 WSHSY, CDR2 SAAADI. This CDR3 is CASKTGVGTGELFF. The CDR3 DNA reads as TGCGCCAGCAAGACAGGGGTGGGCACCGGGGAGCTGTTTTTT.

The sample holds a few counts of this clone. The CDR3 here is CAWSVVRAMILASHEQFF. The CDR3 DNA reads as TGTGCCTGGAGTGTAGTTAGAGCCATGATTCTTGCGTCGCATGAGCAGTTCTTC. The chain joins TRBV30 to TRBJ2-1; D call uncertain. The length of the CDR3 is 18 residues. Trimming cost V 0 bases and J 8 bases, with 26 bases left between them. Germline V CDR1 and CDR2: GTSNPN, SVGIG (reference sequence).

The chain uses TRBV18 and TRBJ2-1; D tentatively fits TRBD1 or TRBD2 (6 bases each). The CDR3 runs to 19 residues. Germline V lookup: CDR1 KGHSH, CDR2 LQKENI. The V and J ends lost 4 bases and 7 bases respectively, with 29 bases between them. The CDR3 DNA is TGTGCCAGCTCACGAATCATCTGGCAGGGGAGGACAATCTTAAATGAGCAGTTCTTC. As protein: CASSRIIWQGRTILNEQFF.